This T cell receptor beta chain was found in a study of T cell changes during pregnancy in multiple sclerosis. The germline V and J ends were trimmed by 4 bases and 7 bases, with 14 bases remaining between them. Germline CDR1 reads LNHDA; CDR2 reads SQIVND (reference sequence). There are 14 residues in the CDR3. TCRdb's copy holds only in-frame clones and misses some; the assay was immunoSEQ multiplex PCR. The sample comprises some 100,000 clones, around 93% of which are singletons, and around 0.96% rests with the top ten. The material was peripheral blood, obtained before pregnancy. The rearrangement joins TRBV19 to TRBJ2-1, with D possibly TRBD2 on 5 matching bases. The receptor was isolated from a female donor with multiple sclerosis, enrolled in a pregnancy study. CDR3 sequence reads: CASSKTGSFNEQFF. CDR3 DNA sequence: TGTGCCAGTAGTAAAACGGGGTCGTTTAATGAGCAGTTCTTC. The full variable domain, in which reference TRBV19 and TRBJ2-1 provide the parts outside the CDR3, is DGGITQSPKYLFRKEGQNVTLSCEQNLNHDAMYWYRQDPGQGLRLIYYSQIVNDFQKGDIAEGYSVSREKKESFPLTVTSAQKNPTAFYLCASSKTGSFNEQFFGPGTRLTVL.